The entry below describes one TCR beta chain. Assignments of participants to cohorts depended upon their own reported clinical history. Authors' analysis steps: Amplified reference gene primers provided the basis for estimating nucleated cell counts. The method was immunoSEQ multiplex PCR; TCRdb's version includes in-frame clones alone and lacks a portion of them. For V, J and clone size, that table is used; D and trimming come from the DNA. The sample holds 220,000 or so clones; 75% to 90% are singletons and the top ten take under 4%. The data were taken from a study of blood T cell repertoires in COVID-19. Overall study: T cells, B-cell-depleted T cells, or PBMCs supplied cDNA or gDNA.

CDR3 length equals 14 residues. Germline lookup yields CDR1 MNHEY and CDR2 SMNVEV (reference sequence). Trimming shortened V by 8 bases and J by 5 bases, and 18 bases separated the two germline ends. The source of this sequence is a woman in her late teens or twenties in a cohort exposed to, infected with or recovered from COVID-19 (not recorded which). Sequencing was done on a sample of PBMCs or T cells enriched from blood (not recorded which). This chain connects TRBV27 to TRBJ1-1; D is uncertain. In DNA form, the CDR3 reads TGTGCCAGCCATTCCGGACTACGGAGGACTGAAGCTTTCTTT. Encoded protein: CASHSGLRRTEAFF.